Here is one TCR beta chain with its context. Its cognate antigen is unknown. Template switching added a universal primer binding site, and final cDNA carried unique molecular identifiers. TCRdb called the 5' RACE reads again in MiXCR, with one record for every CDR3 protein. The sample consists of 1.5 million to 2 million distinct CDR3 sequences, more than 30% of them appearing once. Trimming stripped 4 bases from V and 7 bases from J, with 16 bases between. Germline V CDR1 and CDR2: SEHNR, FQNEAQ (reference sequence). The CDR3 is made up of 14 amino acids. This entry belongs to a study of identical twins. Study conclusions and caveats: Twins shared out-of-frame alpha sequences with excess low generation probability.

The TCR sequence derives from a newborn girl in good health. The rearrangement joins TRBV7-9 to TRBJ2-5, with D possibly matching TRBD2 (5 bases). Input material: cord blood. In DNA, the CDR3 is TGTGCCAGCAGCTCACCCATAGCGTGGTGGACCCAGTACTTC. Translated, it gives CASSSPIAWWTQYF.